The 17 T cell receptor beta chains in this list originate from one sample, sequenced in a study of T cell responses to AZD1222 COVID-19 vaccine. Data came from immunoSEQ multiplex PCR; TCRdb stores just in-frame clones and leaves some out. The sample lists over 130,000 clones; over 75% were seen once. The specimen was peripheral blood, collected on day 0 of AZD1222 vaccination. All receptors come from an adult in good health.

The chain recombines TRBV6-5 with TRBJ1-4, with 7 positions matching TRBD1. This CDR3 contains 14 residues. V lost 2 bases to trimming and J lost 8 bases; unmatched junction nucleotides: 5. Germline CDR1 is MNHEY and CDR2 is SVGAGI. CDR3 in amino acids: CASSYDRVREKLFF. As DNA, the CDR3 is TGTGCCAGCAGTTACGACAGGGTTCGAGAAAAACTGTTTTTT.

The chain carries TRBV19 and TRBJ2-1; TRBD2 aligns across 8 bases. Germline V lookup: CDR1 LNHDA, CDR2 SQIVND (reference sequence). The J segment lost 0 bases and the V segment lost 3 bases, leaving 1 base of the junction unmatched. This CDR3 is 15 amino acids long. CDR3 loop: CASSMSGSSYNEQFF. CDR3 sequence (DNA): TGTGCCAGTAGTATGAGCGGGAGCTCCTACAATGAGCAGTTCTTC.

In this sample, this clone turned up once. The rearrangement joins TRBV6-5 to TRBJ2-1; 8 bases align to TRBD2. Germline V lookup: CDR1 MNHEY, CDR2 SVGAGI. CDR3 size: 16 residues. V lost 3 bases to trimming and J lost 2 bases; unmatched junction nucleotides: 6. CDR3 residues: CASSYSGGEAYNEQFF. In nucleotides, the CDR3 is TGTGCCAGCAGTTATTCGGGGGGGGAAGCCTACAATGAGCAGTTCTTC.

The V call is TRBV7-9, the J call TRBJ2-5, with 7 bases matching TRBD1. The germline V gene encodes CDR1 SEHNR and CDR2 FQNEAQ (reference sequence). This CDR3 comprises 14 residues. The ends lost 7 bases at V and 4 bases at J; junction bases unmatched: 9. DNA of the CDR3: TGTGCCAGCACCGTAGGGGGCGTCCCAGAGACCCAGTACTTC. It encodes CASTVGGVPETQYF.

This clone showed up just a few times. The V and J genes are TRBV20-1 and TRBJ2-7; no firm D call. The germline gives CDR1 DFQATT, CDR2 SNEGSKA (reference sequence). CDR3 size: 13 residues. The V gene lost 3 bases and the J gene lost 2 bases, with 11 bases spanning the gap. CDR3 sequence (DNA): TGCAGTGCTAGTCGCAGTCACCCCTACGAGCAGTACTTC. It yields the protein CSASRSHPYEQYF.

This chain joins TRBV7-2 and TRBJ2-3; no definite D call. V was clipped by 2 bases and J by 6 bases, with 9 bases between them. CDR3 size: 13 residues. Germline CDR1 reads SGHTA; CDR2 reads FQGNSA. The CDR3 DNA follows: TGTGCCAGCAGCTTACCCCCTTTGGATACGCAGTATTTT. Its protein product is CASSLPPLDTQYF.

V and J are TRBV10-3 and TRBJ1-1; D is possibly TRBD1 (5 bases). The germline CDR1 and CDR2 sequences are ENHRY and SYGVKD. V lost 0 bases and J lost 3, with 20 bases in between. The CDR3 is 18 amino acids. Here the CDR3 reads CAISESFPLARDHTEAFF. DNA for the CDR3: TGTGCCATCAGTGAGTCCTTTCCATTGGCACGGGACCACACTGAAGCTTTCTTT.

The chain links TRBV9 to TRBJ1-2; D might be TRBD1 (6 bases). The CDR3 has 13 residues. Germline V lookup: CDR1 SGDLS, CDR2 YYNGEE. Deletions cut 0 bases from V and 8 bases from J, with 11 bases between. CDR3 loop: CASSVVGGAGYTF. In nucleotides, the CDR3 is TGTGCCAGCAGCGTAGTGGGGGGCGCGGGCTACACCTTC.

The genes are TRBV6-1 and TRBJ1-1, with D perhaps matching TRBD1 (5 bases). This CDR3 region has 17 residues. From germline, CDR1 is MNHNS and CDR2 SASEGT. Trimming stripped 4 bases from V and 0 bases from J, with 18 bases between. The CDR3 bases are TGTGCCAGCAGTGTTTTCTCTCCGGGGGGTATGAACACTGAAGCTTTCTTT. Protein: CASSVFSPGGMNTEAFF.

The chain carries TRBV15 and TRBJ1-5, with D possibly TRBD1 on 6 matching bases. This CDR3 region has 14 residues. Per the germline V gene, CDR1 is LNHNV and CDR2 is YYDKDF (reference sequence). V shed 0 bases and J shed 5 bases, with 8 bases lying between them. CDR3 sequence reads: CATSREQGHQPQHF. The CDR3 nucleotides read TGTGCCACCAGCAGAGAACAGGGACATCAGCCCCAGCATTTT.

This chain joins TRBV30 and TRBJ1-6; TRBD1 matches at 8 bases. Germline V CDR1 and CDR2: GTSNPN, SVGIG (reference sequence). V was pared by 3 bases and J by 1 base, with 11 bases of the junction left unmatched. CDR3 length: 18 residues. The CDR3 here is CAWRRQGIGGSYNSPLHF. Here the CDR3 DNA reads TGTGCCTGGAGGAGACAGGGGATCGGAGGGTCCTATAATTCACCCCTCCACTTT.

The V call is TRBV24-1, the J call TRBJ2-3; no firm D call. V was trimmed by 6 bases and J by 7 bases, leaving 13 bases between them. The CDR3 is 13 residues long. The V gene's germline CDR1 is KGHDR and CDR2 SFDVKD. The CDR3 sequence: CATSPQSSNTQYF. DNA of the CDR3: TGTGCCACCAGTCCCCAAAGTAGCAATACGCAGTATTTT.

The V gene is TRBV19, the J gene TRBJ2-1, with a weak D call TRBD1 (6 bases). Germline values: CDR1 LNHDA, CDR2 SQIVND (reference sequence). Trimming removed 3 bases at V and 4 bases at J, with 19 bases between. This CDR3 contains 17 residues. The CDR3 sequence: CASSIRGPGEIYNEQFF. CDR3 DNA sequence: TGTGCCAGTAGTATCAGGGGCCCTGGTGAAATATACAATGAGCAGTTCTTC.

The V gene is TRBV6-5, the J gene TRBJ2-7; 10 bases fit TRBD2. Trimming removed 6 bases from V and 5 bases from J; junction bases left unmatched: 10. Germline V lookup: CDR1 MNHEY, CDR2 SVGAGI. The CDR3 length is 15 residues. For the CDR3, the DNA is TGTGCCAGCAGAAACGGACTAGCGGTCCCGGACGAGCAGTACTTC. This sequence encodes CASRNGLAVPDEQYF.

This clone was detected only a few times. This chain uses TRBV12-3 or TRBV12-4 with TRBJ1-3; TRBD1 is a possible D gene (5 bases). The germline V and J ends were trimmed by 6 bases and 4 bases, with 10 bases remaining between them. The length of the CDR3 is 13 residues. The CDR3 region is CASRAGSGNTIYF. For the CDR3, the DNA is TGTGCCAGCAGAGCAGGGTCGGGAAACACCATATATTTT.

The rearrangement links TRBV5-1 to TRBJ2-1; a weak D match, TRBD2 (5 bases). The germline gives CDR1 SGHRS, CDR2 YFSETQ. CDR3 length equals 15 residues. V was clipped by 3 bases and J by 2 bases, with 12 bases between them. CDR3 sequence (DNA): TGCGCCAGCAGCTCCCAGCGGACTCCCTACAATGAGCAGTTCTTC. Encoded protein: CASSSQRTPYNEQFF. Using reference TRBV5-1 and TRBJ2-1 for the parts outside the CDR3, the full variable domain is KAGVTQTPRYLIKTRGQQVTLSCSPISGHRSVSWYQQTPGQGLQFLFEYFSETQRNKGNFPGRFSGRQFSNSRSEMNVSTLELGDSALYLCASSSQRTPYNEQFFGPGTRLTVL.

The chain carries TRBV18 and TRBJ1-2, with a weak D call TRBD1 (6 bases). CDR1 and CDR2 from the germline V gene are KGHSH and LQKENI. The V and J ends lost 4 bases and 6 bases respectively, with 12 bases between them. The CDR3 spans 13 residues. The CDR3, as DNA: TGTGCCAGCTCACTAGGCGGGGGCGATGGCTACACCTTC. Its translation is CASSLGGGDGYTF.